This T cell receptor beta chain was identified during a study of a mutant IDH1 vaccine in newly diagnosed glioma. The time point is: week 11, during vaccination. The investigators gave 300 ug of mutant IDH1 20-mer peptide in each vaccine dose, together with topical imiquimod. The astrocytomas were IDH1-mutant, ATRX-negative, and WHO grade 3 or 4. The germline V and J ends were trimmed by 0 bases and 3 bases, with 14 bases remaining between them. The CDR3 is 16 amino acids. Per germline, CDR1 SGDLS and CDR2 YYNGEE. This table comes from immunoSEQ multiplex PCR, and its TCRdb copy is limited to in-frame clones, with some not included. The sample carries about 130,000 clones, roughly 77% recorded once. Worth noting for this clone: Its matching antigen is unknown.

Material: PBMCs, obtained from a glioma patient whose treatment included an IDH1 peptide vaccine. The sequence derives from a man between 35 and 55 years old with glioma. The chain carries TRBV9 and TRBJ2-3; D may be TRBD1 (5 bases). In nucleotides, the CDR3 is TGTGCCAGCAGCGTAGCGAATCAGGGTCTTACAGATACGCAGTATTTT. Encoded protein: CASSVANQGLTDTQYF.